The rows below give T cell receptor beta chains drawn from one sample of a study of blood T cell repertoires in COVID-19. Clones were read by immunoSEQ multiplex PCR, and TCRdb kept only the in-frame ones, dropping some. The sample holds tens of thousands of clones, around nine tenths seen once. The specimen sequenced was peripheral blood. The receptors stem from an older man with COVID-19, enrolled during active disease. CDR3s include the opening cysteine and the closing phenylalanine or tryptophan. D genes are given only for firm matches. Clone sizes are given selectively: once, few, many, or a class where the clone is expanded.

>TRBJ1-3|TRBV18|.|.
TGTGCCAGCTCCGAGACTCGCGGCGGAAACACCATATATTTT
CASSETRGGNTIYF
>TRBJ1-1|TRBV19|.|.
TGTGCCAGTAGTATCGTCCGGGGGAGGGGCACTGAAGCTTTCTTT
CASSIVRGRGTEAFF
>TRBJ1-1|TRBV2|.|.
TGTGCCAGCAGTGCATTTTTCCAGGGAAACACTGAAGCTTTCTTT
CASSAFFQGNTEAFF
>TRBJ1-4|TRBV5-4|.|once
TGTGCCAGCAGCCTTGGACAGAATAATGAAAAACTGTTTTTT
CASSLGQNNEKLFF
>TRBJ1-2|TRBV5-1|.|.
TGCGCCAGCAGCTTGGACGGACAATCTGGCTACACCTTC
CASSLDGQSGYTF
>TRBJ1-1|TRBV19|TRBD1|.
TGTGCCAGTAGCTATGACAGGGACACTGAAGCTTTCTTT
CASSYDRDTEAFF
>TRBJ1-2|TRBV6-5|.|once
TGTGCCAGCAGTTACACCCCCAGGGGCGATAAGACCTTC
CASSYTPRGDKTF
>TRBJ1-2|TRBV6-5|.|.
TGTGCCAGCAGTTACTTCCCGGGACACTCTAACTATGGCTACACCTTC
CASSYFPGHSNYGYTF
>TRBJ1-5|TRBV6-5|.|.
TGTGCCAGCAGGCTGTGGAGAGAGCCCCAGCATTTT
CASRLWREPQHF
>TRBJ1-2|TRBV27|TRBD1|few
TGTGCCAGCAGTACCTTAGCGGGACAGGGGGCGGGCTACACCTTC
CASSTLAGQGAGYTF
>TRBJ2-6|TRBV7-2|.|.
TGTGCCAGCAGCTTTGAGGTGACAGCGGCCAACGTCCTGACTTTC
CASSFEVTAANVLTF
>TRBJ1-1|TRBV11-2|.|.
TGTGCCAGCAGCTTAGATATCCGTGTTAACACTGAAGCTTTCTTT
CASSLDIRVNTEAFF
>TRBJ1-5|TRBV19|.|.
TGTGCCAGTAGTATCGGGTCACGGCCCCAGCATTTT
CASSIGSRPQHF
>TRBJ2-5|TRBV10-3|TRBD1|.
TGTGCCACGACCAGGGACAGGGGTAAGGAGACCCAGTACTTC
CATTRDRGKETQYF
>TRBJ1-4|TRBV11-3|.|.
TGTGCCAGCAGCTTTTTAGAAAAACTGTTTTTT
CASSFLEKLFF
>TRBJ1-1|TRBV7-8|.|.
TGTGCCAGCAGCCCCAAGGGGGGGTTGAACACTGAAGCTTTCTTT
CASSPKGGLNTEAFF
>TRBJ1-5|TRBV6-5|.|.
TGTGCCAGCACCTCGAGGGACACCAATCAGCCCCAGCATTTT
CASTSRDTNQPQHF